These 10 T cell receptor beta chains were all obtained from the same sample, sequenced in a study of T cell responses to AZD1222 COVID-19 vaccine. Using immunoSEQ multiplex PCR, the repertoire was profiled, and TCRdb retains in-frame clones only, with some absent. The table has 75,000 to 100,000 clones, roughly 90% seen once. The sample in question was peripheral blood, obtained on day 0 of AZD1222 vaccination. The receptor set was obtained from an adult in good health.

This chain links TRBV5-1 with TRBJ2-7; 9 nucleotides align to TRBD1. Trimming removed 3 bases from V and 5 bases from J; junction bases left unmatched: 3. This CDR3 has 13 amino acids. Looked up from germline, CDR1 is SGHRS and CDR2 is YFSETQ. CDR3 sequence reads: CASSWDREDEQYF. CDR3 nucleotides: TGCGCCAGCAGCTGGGACAGGGAGGACGAGCAGTACTTC. The entire variable domain, with the rest obtained from reference TRBV5-1 and TRBJ2-7, is as follows: KAGVTQTPRYLIKTRGQQVTLSCSPISGHRSVSWYQQTPGQGLQFLFEYFSETQRNKGNFPGRFSGRQFSNSRSEMNVSTLELGDSALYLCASSWDREDEQYFGPGTRLTVT.

The chain has TRBV6-5 and TRBJ1-1; D gene uncertain. The CDR3 loop spans 12 amino acids. V was pared by 8 bases and J by 0 bases, with 7 bases between. The V gene's germline CDR1 is MNHEY and CDR2 SVGAGI. CDR3 DNA: TGTGCCAGCCTCGGACTGAACACTGAAGCTTTCTTT. It specifies CASLGLNTEAFF.

The chain couples TRBV3-1 (or the pseudogene TRBV3-2) to TRBJ2-6, with D possibly matching TRBD2 (6 bases). V lost 3 bases and J 3 bases, leaving 9 bases between the germline ends. The CDR3 runs 15 residues. Germline lookup yields CDR1 LGHDT and CDR2 YNNKEL (reference sequence). The CDR3 reads CASSQGGGGANVLTF. CDR3 nucleotide sequence: TGTGCCAGCAGCCAGGGGGGTGGTGGGGCCAACGTCCTGACTTTC.

The chain carries TRBV11-3 and TRBJ2-3; TRBD2 agrees at 8 bases. Germline V CDR1 and CDR2: SGHNT, YENEEA. Unmatched junction bases numbered 11, after V lost 1 base and J lost 2 bases. This CDR3 comprises 18 residues. For the CDR3, the DNA is TGTGCCAGCAGCTTAGGTAAATCGGGAGGGGCCCCCACAGATACGCAGTATTTT. Translating gives CASSLGKSGGAPTDTQYF.

The chain uses TRBV6-2 or TRBV6-3 and TRBJ2-7; D might be TRBD1 (5 bases). Germline V gives CDR1 MNHEY, CDR2 SVGEGT. Trimming left V 2 bases short and J 2 bases short, with 13 bases between. The CDR3 loop spans 15 amino acids. CDR3 residues: CASSYGSGAPYEQYF. In nucleotides, the CDR3 is TGTGCCAGCAGTTACGGATCTGGGGCCCCCTACGAGCAGTACTTC.

The chain uses TRBV27 and TRBJ1-5, with D unresolved. Germline V gene lookup returns CDR1 MNHEY and CDR2 SMNVEV (reference sequence). V lost 2 bases and J lost 3, with 14 bases in between. The CDR3 sequence is 16 residues long. In DNA form, the CDR3 reads TGTGCCAGCAGTTTAGATTTCGGGGATCCCAATCAGCCCCAGCATTTT. Amino acid sequence: CASSLDFGDPNQPQHF.

This clone was seen a few times. The chain carries TRBV21-1 and TRBJ2-5; the table gives TRBD2 as D, unverified against the DNA. TRBV21-1 is a documented pseudogene. The CDR3 has 16 amino acids. CDR3 protein: CASSLPGSGREETQYF. CDR3 bases: TGTGCCAGCAGCCTCCCGGGTAGCGGGAGAGAAGAGACCCAGTACTTC.

The CDR3 sequence: CASSFDADTQYF. In nucleotides, the CDR3 is TGTGCCAGCAGTTTTGACGCAGATACGCAGTATTTT. This sequence joins TRBV28 and TRBJ2-3; D gene unclear. Trimming cost V 3 bases and J 4 bases, with 5 bases left between them. CDR3 length: 12 residues. Germline CDR1 reads MDHEN; CDR2 reads SYDVKM. The whole variable domain, filled in from reference TRBV28 and TRBJ2-3, reads DVKVTQSSRYLVKRTGEKVFLECVQDMDHENMFWYRQDPGLGLRLIYFSYDVKMKEKGDIPEGYSVSREKKERFSLILESASTNQTSMYLCASSFDADTQYFGPGTRLTVL.

V and J are TRBV7-9 and TRBJ1-4, with D unresolved. The germline V and J ends were trimmed by 1 base and 8 bases, with 5 bases remaining between them. The CDR3 consists of 12 residues. Germline lookup yields CDR1 SEHNR and CDR2 FQNEAQ (reference sequence). DNA for the CDR3: TGTGCCAGCAGCTTAGGCAGCGAAAAACTGTTTTTT. Its translation: CASSLGSEKLFF.

This clone turned up a few times. The chain combines TRBV11-2 with TRBJ2-7; 12 nucleotides line up with TRBD1. This CDR3 spans 17 amino acids. Germline lookup yields CDR1 SGHAT and CDR2 FQNNGV. J was trimmed by 0 bases and V by 6 bases; bases with no gene match: 9. CDR3 DNA sequence: TGTGCCAGCAGTCGGGACAGGGGGCCCGGGGTCTCCTACGAGCAGTACTTC. This translates into CASSRDRGPGVSYEQYF. The variable domain in full, with the rest retrieved from reference TRBV11-2 and TRBJ2-7, is EAGVAQSPRYKIIEKRQSVAFWCNPISGHATLYWYQQILGQGPKLLIQFQNNGVVDDSQLPKDRFSAERLKGVDSTLKIQPAKLEDSAVYLCASSRDRGPGVSYEQYFGPGTRLTVT.